Detailed here is one TCR beta chain. Its antigen is still unknown. No qualities accompany the bases; no much larger clone lies one base away. TCRB CDR3 regions were amplified from 1.5 to 2 ug genomic DNA, or all available DNA if less, using the immunoSEQ assay. For multiplex PCR, 60 forward primers for TCR V beta segments and 13 reverse primers for J beta segments were used. To estimate the number of reads per starting template, synthetic control templates were added to each sample at limiting dilution. The Illumina HiSeq System generated 87 bp sequencing reads. Regarding the original processing steps: PCR and sequencing errors were removed by a nearest neighbor algorithm that merged closely related sequences. TCR overlap was measured as the percentage of unique tumor TCR beta sequences that were also present in the peripheral blood of the same patient. The source is immuneACCESS, and TCRdb retained only in-frame sequences with V and J called. Part of the clones is not carried over; for the studies checked, unresolved V genes explain less than half of this, and the remainder is unexplained. For V, J and clone size, that table is used; D and trimming come from the DNA. The table for this sample lists 85,000 or so clones; 85% of them were counted only once. The ten biggest clones cover 8.5% of the sample.

This record comes from a study of glioma-infiltrating T cells after dendritic cell vaccination (dated by TCRdb to 2015 to 2016). Context from the whole study: Of the roughly 15 glioblastoma patients in the cohort, all drawn from Phase I and II dendritic cell vaccination trials, 9 were newly diagnosed and 6 had recurrent disease. Patients received autologous tumor lysate-pulsed dendritic cell vaccination between the early 2000s and the early 2010s. The vaccine consisted of monocyte-derived dendritic cells cultured about 7 days with IL-4 and GM-CSF, then pulsed overnight with autologous tumor lysate. Patients received three intradermal dendritic cell vaccine injections at biweekly intervals in the arm below the axilla. Tumor-infiltrating lymphocyte content was quantified and tumor and blood repertoires were compared in dendritic cell-vaccinated glioblastoma patients by deep sequencing of TCR beta CDR3 regions. Survival after dendritic cell vaccination was correlated with TCR sequencing metrics, such as TIL content and the overlap between tumor and blood repertoires.

Study-wide conclusions, independent of this receptor: TCR clonality showed no direct relationship with survival, which suggests that a diverse polyclonal response may matter. The cohort was small and heterogeneous, with few patients having full blood and tumor sets and even fewer initial-recurrent tumor pairs. After dendritic cell vaccination, a higher estimated pretreatment TIL content predicted longer time to progression and overall survival. The response model built on TCR overlap across three groups was characterized as speculative, with prospective validation still needed.

Including cysteine and phenylalanine, the CDR3 has 15 amino acids. Only the CDR3 DNA is retained, 45 bases long and in frame from the first base. Germline trimming: 6 bases from V, 5 bases from J; junction bases outside gene matches: 10. Per the germline V gene, MNHNS is the CDR1 and SASEGT is the CDR2. Per the publication, the time point label means: after dendritic cell vaccination, including at tumor progression/relapse. Patients were selected for having adequate residual fresh-frozen tumor tissue and more than two years of available survival data. None of the glioblastoma patients carried an isocitrate dehydrogenase mutation, although molecular status otherwise varied. PBMC collection took place before vaccination, two weeks after the third vaccination, and at tumor progression if progression occurred. The Qiagen DNeasy Blood extraction Kit was used for extraction of genomic DNA.

This material consisted of blood, taken after dendritic cell vaccination. Here the chain combines TRBV6-1 and TRBJ2-5; TRBD2 fits 9 bases in the junction. The TCR originated in a human donor with glioblastoma. The nucleotide sequence is TGTGCCAGCAGCGGAAGCGGGGGGCTAAGGGAGACCCAGTACTTC. Translation gives CASSGSGGLRETQYF.